Below are 29 T cell receptor beta chains sequenced from a single sample in a study of vaccination and CD4 T cells after COVID-19. Scientists ran DNA taken from cultured CD4+ T cells through the Oncomine TCR Beta short-read assay for sequencing. Using its own MiXCR run on the PCR reads, TCRdb lists one record per CDR3 protein. Seen here are some 8,500 distinct CDR3 sequences, around 59% observed once, and the top ten hold roughly a quarter. Treatment meaning: approximately nine-day PBMC culture with coronavirus spike peptide pools or control peptides (ViraFEST assay). The antigens for these receptors are not known. The sequenced material came from CD4+ T cells from blood, cultured in vitro. These receptors came from a human donor who had recovered from COVID-19.

The rearrangement uses TRBV20-1 and TRBJ1-2; D gene unclear. The germline gives CDR1 DFQATT, CDR2 SNEGSKA (reference sequence). The V end lost 6 bases, the J end lost 3 bases, and 14 bases lay between the germline ends. This CDR3 contains 13 residues. This CDR3 is CSARAGSYYGYTF. The DNA of the CDR3 is TGCAGTGCCCGAGCGGGCTCCTACTATGGCTACACCTTC.

The genes are TRBV7-3 and TRBJ1-2; no clear D. The germline V gene encodes CDR1 SGHTA and CDR2 FQGTGA. The CDR3 totals 14 residues. The V and J ends lost 2 bases and 11 bases respectively, with 18 bases between them. The chain's CDR3 is CASSLASGPRGYTF. For the CDR3, the DNA is TGTGCCAGCAGCTTAGCCTCCGGGCCCCGGGGTTACACCTTC. Filled out from reference TRBV7-3 and TRBJ1-2, the complete variable domain reads GAGVSQTPSNKVTEKGKYVELRCDPISGHTALYWYRQSLGQGPEFLIYFQGTGAADDSGLPNDRFFAVRPEGSVSTLKIQRTERGDSAVYLCASSLASGPRGYTFGSGTRLTVV.

The sample holds a few counts of this clonotype. The chain has TRBV7-2 and TRBJ1-5, with a weak D call TRBD1 (5 bases). V lost 2 bases, J lost 6 bases, and 8 bases lay in between. The CDR3 contains 13 residues. CDR1 and CDR2 (germline): SGHTA, FQGNSA. The CDR3 DNA reads as TGTGCCAGCAGCTTAATGAGGGGTCAGCCCCAGCATTTT. Protein: CASSLMRGQPQHF.

This clonotype was seen a few times. The gene calls are TRBV5-8 and TRBJ2-5, with TRBD2 matching 10 bases. V lost 7 bases and J lost 1; bases outside the gene matches: 10. Germline CDR1 reads SGHTS; CDR2 reads YDEGEE. The CDR3 consists of 16 residues. CDR3 protein: CASRPLGLATQETQYF. CDR3 coding DNA: TGTGCCAGCCGCCCTTTGGGACTAGCGACCCAAGAGACCCAGTACTTC.

This chain connects TRBV6-1 to TRBJ2-7; unclear D gene. The CDR3 spans 13 residues. Trimming pared 2 bases from V and 2 bases from J, leaving 7 bases between. Germline values: CDR1 MNHNS, CDR2 SASEGT. CDR3 loop: CASSEYIAYEQYF. CDR3 bases: TGTGCCAGCAGTGAATATATTGCCTACGAGCAGTACTTC.

V and J are TRBV20-1 and TRBJ2-5; D uncertain. Germline assignment: CDR1 DFQATT and CDR2 SNEGSKA (reference sequence). The V and J ends lost 5 bases and 1 base respectively, with 2 bases between them. This CDR3 comprises 10 residues. This CDR3 is CSARQETQYF. The CDR3 coding sequence is TGCAGTGCTCGCCAAGAGACCCAGTACTTC.

This clonotype has only a few counts. The rearrangement uses TRBV6-1 and TRBJ1-2; D gene ambiguous. The V gene lost 0 bases and the J gene lost 2 bases, with 1 base spanning the gap. CDR3 length: 12 amino acids. Per the germline V gene, CDR1 is MNHNS and CDR2 is SASEGT. This chain's CDR3 is CASSEANYGYTF. The CDR3 bases are TGTGCCAGCAGTGAAGCAAACTATGGCTACACCTTC.

This clonotype was seen a few times. The chain combines TRBV20-1 with TRBJ1-5; possibly TRBD1 for D (6 bases). The V end lost 6 bases, the J end lost 6 bases, and 18 bases lay between the germline ends. Germline CDR1 is DFQATT and CDR2 is SNEGSKA (reference sequence). This CDR3 is built from 14 residues. The CDR3: CSAPPSGAGQPQHF. In nucleotides, the CDR3 is TGCAGTGCACCGCCCTCGGGGGCTGGTCAGCCCCAGCATTTT.

The V gene is TRBV6-1, the J gene TRBJ1-5; 7 bases align to TRBD1. This CDR3 spans 15 amino acids. CDR1 is MNHNS and CDR2 is SASEGT in the germline V gene. Germline trimming cut 6 bases from V and 0 bases from J; bases unmatched to any gene: 5. The CDR3 loop is CASRLDRDSNQPQHF. CDR3 bases: TGTGCCAGCAGACTCGACAGGGATAGCAATCAGCCCCAGCATTTT.

The rearrangement uses TRBV5-4 and TRBJ2-1, with TRBD2 matching 13 bases. Germline CDR1 reads SGHNT; CDR2 reads YYREEE (reference sequence). This CDR3 is 14 amino acids long. The V gene end was trimmed by 6 bases and the J gene end by 10 bases; junction bases not matched to a gene: 7. CDR3 sequence reads: CASTLAGGPREQFF. CDR3 DNA: TGTGCCAGCACACTAGCGGGAGGGCCTAGGGAGCAGTTCTTC.

The gene calls are TRBV6-4 and TRBJ1-2; D might be TRBD1 (5 bases). Germline CDR1 is MRHNA and CDR2 is SNTAGT. V dropped 5 bases and J dropped 8 bases, with 18 bases sitting between them. The CDR3 contains 14 residues. CDR3 in DNA: TGTGCCAGCAGTCCCTGGGGGGGGAAGAGCGGCTACACCTTC. Protein product: CASSPWGGKSGYTF.

This clonotype was seen once. The chain recombines TRBV10-1 with TRBJ2-7; maybe TRBD2 (5 bases). The germline V gene has CDR1 WNHNN and CDR2 SYGVQD (reference sequence). V gave up 4 bases and J gave up 4 bases, with 5 bases separating them. This CDR3 region has 11 residues. The DNA of the CDR3 is TGCGCCAGCAGTGGAGGGTACGAGCAGTACTTC. It yields the protein CASSGGYEQYF.

The table lists this clonotype with a count of one. The genes are TRBV10-3 and TRBJ1-1; D perhaps matches TRBD1 (5 bases). V dropped 8 bases and J dropped 1 base, with 11 bases sitting between them. This CDR3 has 13 residues. Germline V gene data show CDR1 as ENHRY and CDR2 as SYGVKD. CDR3: CAIAAGGNTEAFF. CDR3 in DNA: TGTGCCATCGCTGCCGGGGGGAACACTGAAGCTTTCTTT.

The rearrangement uses TRBV6-4 and TRBJ2-7; TRBD2 agrees at 11 bases. CDR1 is MRHNA, CDR2 SNTAGT, per germline. J lost 4 bases, V lost 3 bases, and 2 bases had no gene match. This CDR3 comprises 14 residues. The CDR3 loop is CASSDGTSGYEQYF. CDR3 sequence (DNA): TGTGCCAGCAGTGATGGGACTAGCGGTTACGAGCAGTACTTC.

This clonotype was seen a few times. The V gene is TRBV7-2, the J gene TRBJ2-7; 7 nucleotides agree with TRBD2. The length of the CDR3 is 14 residues. The germline V gene has CDR1 SGHTA and CDR2 FQGNSA. The V segment lost 0 bases and the J segment 6 bases; nucleotides outside the gene matches: 5. The CDR3 nucleotides read TGTGCCAGCAGCTTAGCGCTAAGGACTAGCGAGCAGTACTTC. Protein product: CASSLALRTSEQYF.

A single count supports this clonotype. The chain joins TRBV24-1 to TRBJ2-5, with TRBD1 matching 9 bases. The germline V gene has CDR1 KGHDR and CDR2 SFDVKD. J was trimmed by 9 bases and V by 9 bases; bases with no gene match: 10. CDR3 length: 13 amino acids. The DNA for the CDR3 is TGTGCCACCCGGAACCGGGACAGGGAACCCCAGTACTTC. It codes for CATRNRDREPQYF.

This clonotype came up a few times. The gene calls are TRBV7-6 and TRBJ2-7; no clear D. The CDR3 is 14 residues long. Germline assignment: CDR1 SGHVS and CDR2 FNYEAQ. V was clipped by 1 base and J by 1 base, with 8 bases between them. The CDR3: CASSLEAGSYEQYF. CDR3 sequence (DNA): TGTGCCAGCAGCTTAGAGGCCGGATCCTACGAGCAGTACTTC.

The chain couples TRBV6-2 or TRBV6-3 to TRBJ1-5; D call uncertain. V was trimmed by 10 bases and J by 4 bases, leaving 2 bases between them. This CDR3 spans 9 amino acids. Germline CDR1 is MNHEY and CDR2 is SVGEGT. The chain's CDR3 is CAINQPQHF. DNA for the CDR3: TGTGCCATTAATCAGCCCCAGCATTTT.

This sequence joins TRBV20-1 and TRBJ2-1; D gene uncertain. CDR3 size: 12 residues. V lost 5 bases, J lost 8 bases, and 13 bases lay in between. CDR1 DFQATT and CDR2 SNEGSKA come from the germline V gene (reference sequence). The CDR3 here is CSAPLLRHEQFF. CDR3 sequence (DNA): TGCAGTGCTCCTCTTCTGCGGCATGAGCAGTTCTTC.

The V gene is TRBV20-1, the J gene TRBJ2-7; unclear D gene. The CDR3 runs 12 residues. Trimming shortened V by 6 bases and J by 3 bases, and 12 bases separated the two germline ends. CDR1 and CDR2 (germline): DFQATT, SNEGSKA (reference sequence). The CDR3 nucleotides are TGCAGTGCCCAGGACGCAGACTACGAGCAGTACTTC. This encodes CSAQDADYEQYF.

This clonotype was seen a single time. This chain links TRBV11-1 with TRBJ2-2; possible D gene TRBD1, 6 bases. V lost 3 bases to trimming and J lost 5 bases, with 7 bases between them. The CDR3 runs to 13 residues. Per the germline V gene, CDR1 is SGHAT and CDR2 is FQDESV (reference sequence). CDR3 amino acids: CASSLRGTGELFF. DNA of the CDR3: TGTGCCAGCAGCTTGAGGGGGACCGGGGAGCTGTTTTTT.

CDR3 loop: CASSLSPAAGYTF. The CDR3 DNA reads as TGTGCCAGCAGCTTAAGCCCCGCGGCGGGCTACACCTTC. V and J are TRBV7-3 and TRBJ1-2; no reliable D call. Germline V CDR1 and CDR2: SGHTA, FQGTGA. V lost 1 base and J 8 bases, leaving 11 bases between the germline ends. The CDR3 spans 13 residues.

The chain couples TRBV10-3 to TRBJ2-5; 7 nucleotides agree with TRBD1. Germline V CDR1 and CDR2: ENHRY, SYGVKD. The CDR3 extends over 14 amino acids. Trimming took 6 bases from V and 5 from J; bases not matched to a gene: 9. This chain's CDR3 is CAISPGQEWETQYF. CDR3 nucleotides: TGTGCCATCAGCCCTGGACAGGAGTGGGAGACCCAGTACTTC.

The chain joins TRBV20-1 to TRBJ1-3; perhaps TRBD1 as D (6 bases). The CDR3 length is 14 residues. V was shortened by 2 bases and J by 2 bases, with 10 bases between the two germline ends. The germline gives CDR1 DFQATT, CDR2 SNEGSKA (reference sequence). DNA for the CDR3: TGCAGTGCTAGAAGCAGGGGAGCTGGAAACACCATATATTTT. It codes for CSARSRGAGNTIYF.

This chain connects TRBV15 to TRBJ2-7, with TRBD2 matching 8 bases. J was trimmed by 3 bases and V by 1 base; bases with no gene match: 2. Germline V lookup: CDR1 LNHNV, CDR2 YYDKDF (reference sequence). The CDR3 extends over 14 amino acids. CDR3 in amino acids: CATSRVGGGYEQYF. CDR3 DNA: TGTGCCACCAGCAGAGTCGGGGGGGGCTACGAGCAGTACTTC. The variable domain in full, with the rest retrieved from reference TRBV15 and TRBJ2-7, is DAMVIQNPRYQVTQFGKPVTLSCSQTLNHNVMYWYQQKSSQAPKLLFHYYDKDFNNEADTPDNFQSRRPNTSFCFLDIRSPGLGDTAMYLCATSRVGGGYEQYFGPGTRLTVT.

The chain links TRBV28 to TRBJ1-2; 7 nucleotides agree with TRBD1. Germline V lookup: CDR1 MDHEN, CDR2 SYDVKM. The CDR3 runs to 13 residues. V trimming: 6 bases; J trimming: 8 bases; junction bases outside the gene matches: 9. This CDR3 is CASRGGTAGGYTF. CDR3 in DNA: TGTGCCAGCAGGGGAGGGACAGCCGGCGGCTACACCTTC.

The V call is TRBV6-5, the J call TRBJ2-7, with D tentatively TRBD1 (6 bases). Germline CDR1 is MNHEY and CDR2 is SVGAGI. The CDR3 length is 17 residues. V gave up 2 bases and J gave up 0 bases, with 17 bases separating them. CDR3 bases: TGTGCCAGCAGTTACCGCGGACAGAGGTCACCCTCCTACGAGCAGTACTTC. It encodes CASSYRGQRSPSYEQYF.

This clonotype was seen only a few times. The rearrangement uses TRBV20-1 and TRBJ2-5; TRBD1 or TRBD2 may be the D gene (5 bases each). Germline CDR1 reads DFQATT; CDR2 reads SNEGSKA (reference sequence). The CDR3 is 12 amino acids. The V and J ends lost 3 bases and 7 bases respectively, with 12 bases between them. CDR3 nucleotides: TGCAGTGCTAGCAAGGGACGGGCGACCCAGTACTTC. Protein product: CSASKGRATQYF.

This clonotype was seen more than once but under ten times. The chain is built from TRBV24-1 and TRBJ2-5; D uncertain. The germline CDR1 and CDR2 sequences are KGHDR and SFDVKD. The ends were cut back, 6 bases at V and 5 bases at J, with 15 bases in the middle. The CDR3 is 14 residues long. The CDR3 loop is CATSTNVAVETQYF. The CDR3, as DNA: TGTGCCACCAGTACTAATGTTGCCGTTGAGACCCAGTACTTC.